This section outlines one T cell receptor (beta chain) sequence together with its context. Its antigen is currently unknown. The CDR3 length is 13 residues. CDR1 and CDR2 (germline): SNHLY, FYNNEI. V lost 10 bases to trimming and J lost 5 bases, with 17 bases between them. This sample is drawn from a study of identical twins. TCRdb fed the 5' RACE reads into MiXCR, producing one record per CDR3 protein. The table includes about 550,000 distinct CDR3 sequences, 20% to 25% detected once. Healthy Caucasians supplied all donations. Study-wide results and caveats: Reduced insertions were recorded for abundant cord blood beta clonotypes, with no such pattern in memory repertoires. Cross-sectional statistics, not tracking of the same donors, supported the conclusions.

The data also belong to a second study, concerning yellow fever vaccine responses in identical twins.

Sequenced material: CD4+ T cells sorted from blood. This TCR derives from a woman aged 18-29 years in good health. The rearrangement uses TRBV2 and TRBJ2-5, with TRBD1 as a possible D gene (7 bases). The CDR3 protein is CATEGAGGETQYF. The DNA for the CDR3 is TGTGCCACTGAGGGGGCAGGGGGGGAGACCCAGTACTTC.